These 19 T cell receptor beta chains were all obtained from the same sample, sequenced in a study of response to subunit inactivated influenza vaccine. TCRdb itself ran the RT-PCR reads through MiXCR, one entry per CDR3 protein. Among about 800,000 distinct CDR3 sequences listed, approximately 22% were seen once. Here the sequenced sample was PBMCs from blood, taken roughly 5 days after vaccination. The receptors derive from a man in his fifties who received an inactivated influenza vaccine.

The V and J genes are TRBV20-1 and TRBJ1-5; the match to TRBD1 covers 9 bases. V trimming: 3 bases; J trimming: 5 bases; junction bases outside the gene matches: 5. The germline CDR1 and CDR2 sequences are DFQATT and SNEGSKA (reference sequence). The CDR3 is made up of 14 amino acids. CDR3 sequence (DNA): TGCAGTGCTAGCCCCGGGACAGGGCATCAGCCCCAGCATTTT. This translates into CSASPGTGHQPQHF.

In DNA, the CDR3 is TGTGCCAGCAGCTTAGGCCCGGGTTTCATAGATGAGCAGTTCTTC. It is translated as CASSLGPGFIDEQFF. The rearrangement uses TRBV7-2 and TRBJ2-1; D is unclear. The CDR3 is made up of 15 amino acids. Germline lookup yields CDR1 SGHTA and CDR2 FQGNSA. V dropped 1 base and J dropped 8 bases, with 15 bases sitting between them.

This clonotype has just a few counts. This chain uses TRBV20-1 with TRBJ2-1; D remains ambiguous. The CDR3 has 15 residues. Germline values: CDR1 DFQATT, CDR2 SNEGSKA (reference sequence). The germline V and J ends were trimmed by 2 bases and 7 bases, with 18 bases remaining between them. Here the CDR3 DNA reads TGCAGTGCTAGAATTCCAGCCGGTTACAAGAATGAGCAGTTCTTC. Translating gives CSARIPAGYKNEQFF.

V gene TRBV7-6 combines with J gene TRBJ2-7, with D perhaps TRBD1 (5 bases). V was clipped by 7 bases and J by 4 bases, with 14 bases between them. In germline, CDR1 is SGHVS, CDR2 FNYEAQ. The CDR3 totals 13 residues. The CDR3 is CASTRGPKYEQYF. The DNA of the CDR3 is TGTGCCAGCACTAGGGGCCCAAAATACGAGCAGTACTTC.

In this sample, this clonotype turned up once. The chain recombines TRBV24-1 with TRBJ2-1; 12 bases are a match to TRBD1. The CDR3 loop spans 16 amino acids. Germline-derived CDR1 and CDR2 are KGHDR and SFDVKD. The V and J ends lost 4 bases and 7 bases, in that order; junction bases with no gene match: 7. The CDR3 spells CATSDPGTGGFNEQFF. CDR3 nucleotides: TGTGCCACCAGTGACCCGGGGACAGGGGGCTTTAATGAGCAGTTCTTC.

This clonotype was seen a few times. V gene TRBV20-1 combines with J gene TRBJ2-1, with D perhaps TRBD2 (6 bases). The CDR3 consists of 14 residues. Germline V gives CDR1 DFQATT, CDR2 SNEGSKA (reference sequence). Trimming cost V 5 bases and J 7 bases, with 18 bases left between them. The CDR3, as DNA: TGCAGTGCTTCCCTTGCCGGCGGGAAAAATGAGCAGTTCTTC. Translated: CSASLAGGKNEQFF.

The chain joins TRBV28 to TRBJ1-4; TRBD1 matches at 8 bases. Germline V gene data show CDR1 as MDHEN and CDR2 as SYDVKM. V dropped 4 bases and J dropped 8; count of bases not matched to a gene: 12. The CDR3 runs 16 residues. CDR3 region: CASSSSHGQGGEKLFF. Here the CDR3 DNA reads TGTGCCAGCAGTTCATCGCACGGACAGGGTGGCGAAAAACTGTTTTTT.

The rearrangement joins TRBV30 to TRBJ2-1; 14 bases match TRBD2. The CDR3 sequence is 16 residues long. V lost 8 bases and J lost 9; bases outside the gene matches: 15. Per the germline V gene, CDR1 is GTSNPN and CDR2 is SVGIG (reference sequence). CDR3 residues: CATGGLAGEGGREQFF. CDR3 sequence (DNA): TGTGCCACTGGGGGACTAGCGGGAGAAGGAGGGCGTGAGCAGTTCTTC.

This chain connects TRBV3-1 to TRBJ2-1; TRBD2 agrees at 11 bases. The CDR3 totals 16 residues. Germline V lookup: CDR1 LGHDT, CDR2 YNNKEL (reference sequence). The V gene end was trimmed by 1 base and the J gene end by 7 bases; junction bases not matched to a gene: 6. The CDR3 loop reads CASSQVLAGVENEQFF. The CDR3 bases are TGTGCCAGCAGCCAAGTACTAGCGGGGGTAGAGAATGAGCAGTTCTTC.

J is TRBJ1-2 and V is TRBV9; 8 bases align to TRBD1. J lost 2 bases, V lost 2 bases, and 5 bases had no gene match. The CDR3 loop spans 15 amino acids. Per germline, CDR1 SGDLS and CDR2 YYNGEE. The CDR3 DNA follows: TGTGCCAGCAGCGTTGAGGCAGGGGGCAACTATGGCTACACCTTC. Residues: CASSVEAGGNYGYTF.

The sample holds a few counts of this clonotype. The V gene is TRBV4-3, the J gene TRBJ2-1; perhaps TRBD1 as D (6 bases). Germline assignment: CDR1 LGHNA and CDR2 YSLEER. Trimming took off 3 bases at V and 4 bases at J, with 22 bases between the two ends. The CDR3 covers 18 residues. In nucleotides, the CDR3 is TGCGCCAGCAGCCAGGACCCCCCCCGCGACAGGCCTTACAATGAGCAGTTCTTC. This encodes CASSQDPPRDRPYNEQFF.

The rearrangement links TRBV20-1 to TRBJ1-1; no definite D call. Per germline, CDR1 DFQATT and CDR2 SNEGSKA (reference sequence). This CDR3 comprises 13 residues. V lost 2 bases, J lost 0 bases, and 7 bases lay in between. The CDR3 nucleotides read TGCAGTGCTAGATCTACAGTGAACACTGAAGCTTTCTTT. As protein: CSARSTVNTEAFF.

This clonotype was seen more than once but under ten times. J is TRBJ2-5 and V is TRBV7-6; 11 nucleotides agree with TRBD2. Germline trimming cut 1 base from V and 4 bases from J; bases unmatched to any gene: 8. The CDR3 is 17 amino acids. Germline V gene lookup returns CDR1 SGHVS and CDR2 FNYEAQ. The CDR3 sequence is CASSLDGASGGRETQYF. The CDR3 DNA is TGTGCCAGCAGCTTAGATGGGGCTAGCGGGGGGCGAGAGACCCAGTACTTC.

V usage is TRBV28 and J usage is TRBJ2-1, with D possibly TRBD2 on 6 matching bases. Germline CDR1 reads MDHEN; CDR2 reads SYDVKM. V gave up 6 bases and J gave up 15 bases, with 24 bases separating them. The CDR3 runs to 14 residues. CDR3 loop: CASRWGGGVRELFF. The CDR3 DNA sequence: TGTGCCAGCAGATGGGGCGGCGGGGTCAGGGAACTGTTCTTC.

This clonotype was recorded a few times. The CDR3 is CSARSRTKPGQGQEQYF. The CDR3 nucleotides read TGCAGTGCTAGATCGAGAACAAAACCGGGACAGGGTCAAGAGCAGTACTTC. This chain uses TRBV20-1 with TRBJ2-7, with 9 bases that match TRBD1. Germline assignment: CDR1 DFQATT and CDR2 SNEGSKA (reference sequence). CDR3 length equals 17 residues. V was clipped by 2 bases and J by 7 bases; unmatched bases: 18.

This clonotype has just a few counts. This chain connects TRBV10-3 to TRBJ2-1; 7 nucleotides match TRBD2. This CDR3 spans 13 amino acids. J was trimmed by 8 bases and V by 10 bases; bases with no gene match: 11. Germline V lookup: CDR1 ENHRY, CDR2 SYGVKD. The CDR3 is CATRDSREYEQFF. The CDR3 DNA reads as TGTGCCACTAGGGACTCGCGGGAGTATGAGCAGTTCTTC.

In this sample, this clonotype turned up a few times. This sequence joins TRBV9 and TRBJ2-4; D gene uncertain. Germline V CDR1 and CDR2: SGDLS, YYNGEE. This CDR3 comprises 14 residues. Between the trimmed V and J ends, which lost 0 bases and 8 bases, there was a span of 12 bases. This CDR3 is CASSVGRLGDIQYF. The CDR3 DNA follows: TGTGCCAGCAGCGTAGGGCGGCTAGGTGACATTCAGTACTTC. Drawing the rest from reference TRBV9 and TRBJ2-4, the complete variable domain is DSGVTQTPKHLITATGQRVTLRCSPRSGDLSVYWYQQSLDQGLQFLIQYYNGEERAKGNILERFSAQQFPDLHSELNLSSLELGDSALYFCASSVGRLGDIQYFGAGTRLSVL.

The rearrangement uses TRBV7-9 and TRBJ2-7; D might be TRBD1 (6 bases). Germline V lookup: CDR1 SEHNR, CDR2 FQNEAQ (reference sequence). V lost 4 bases to trimming and J lost 3 bases, with 16 bases between them. CDR3 length: 15 amino acids. CDR3 bases: TGTGCCAGCAGCTCGGACAGATCCGCCTTCTACGAGCAGTACTTC. This encodes CASSSDRSAFYEQYF.

This clonotype was seen a few times. The V gene is TRBV20-1, the J gene TRBJ1-2; the match to TRBD1 covers 8 bases. Germline assignment: CDR1 DFQATT and CDR2 SNEGSKA (reference sequence). The V gene end was trimmed by 6 bases and the J gene end by 4 bases; junction bases not matched to a gene: 4. The CDR3 has 12 residues. DNA for the CDR3: TGCAGTGCGGCCGGGACAGGCTATGGCTACACCTTC. This codes for CSAAGTGYGYTF.